A selection of T cell receptor beta chains follows, all from one sample in a study of Ad26.COV2.S vaccination and SARS-CoV-2 variants. Profiling relied on immunoSEQ multiplex PCR, and the TCRdb table lists in-frame clones only, not all of them. The data show about 350,000 clones, with roughly nine tenths seen just once and under 4% held by the top ten. This sample comprised peripheral blood, obtained after recovery from COVID-19. The source is a human donor who had recovered from COVID-19. Each CDR3 is given with its conserved first and last residue. The D gene is left open where the match is weak. Clone sizes are given selectively: once, few, many, or a class where the clone is expanded.

.	.	TRBV7-8	TRBJ2-7	TGTGCCAGCAGCTCGTACCGGGACCCTTCAGGGGTCGAGCAGTACTTC	CASSSYRDPSGVEQYF
.	once	TRBV6-5	TRBJ1-1	TGTGCCAGCAGACAGGAGAAGAACACTGAAGCTTTCTTT	CASRQEKNTEAFF
.	.	TRBV5-1	TRBJ1-2	TGCGCCAGCAGCTTGGATCAAGGCAGCTTGCTCTCCTATGGCTACACCTTC	CASSLDQGSLLSYGYTF
.	.	TRBV3-1/TRBV3-2	TRBJ1-1	TGTGCCAGCAGCCAAAACGGAAGAGACACTGAAGCTTTCTTT	CASSQNGRDTEAFF
.	.	TRBV5-8	TRBJ1-1	TGTGCCAGCAGCTTGGGCAGCCTGAACACTGAAGCTTTCTTT	CASSLGSLNTEAFF
.	once	TRBV4-1	TRBJ1-1	TGCGCCAGCAGCCAAGGAGGAGGGGCCACTGAAGCTTTCTTT	CASSQGGGATEAFF
TRBD2	.	TRBV6-6	TRBJ2-7	TGTGCCAGCAGCCTATGGACTAGCGGGGCTGTGGGGGAGCAGTACTTC	CASSLWTSGAVGEQYF
TRBD2	.	TRBV7-6	TRBJ2-3	TGTGCCAGCAGTTCGAGGGGGAGCGGGGGGGCCTCTACGCAGTATTTT	CASSSRGSGGASTQYF
TRBD2	.	TRBV5-1	TRBJ2-1	TGCGCCAGTTCCTGGCGGGGGGCCGGGGATGAGCAGTTCTTC	CASSWRGAGDEQFF
TRBD2	.	TRBV7-6	TRBJ2-1	TGTGCCAGCAGCCTCGAACTAGCGGGGGCCAACAATGAGCAGTTCTTC	CASSLELAGANNEQFF
TRBD1	.	TRBV7-8	TRBJ2-7	TGTGCCAGCAGCTTAGCGGGGGACAGGACCTCCTACGAGCAGTACTTC	CASSLAGDRTSYEQYF
.	.	TRBV2	TRBJ2-6	TGTGCCAGCAGTGAACTGGAGCGACGCTCTGGGGCCAACGTCCTGACTTTC	CASSELERRSGANVLTF
.	once	TRBV9	TRBJ1-1	TGTGCCAGCAGCCCAGGGACTGAAGCTTTCTTT	CASSPGTEAFF
.	.	TRBV7-9	TRBJ2-1	TGTGCCAGCAGCCGCGGACAGCCCTACAATGAGCAGTTCTTC	CASSRGQPYNEQFF
TRBD1	once	TRBV5-5	TRBJ1-5	TGCGCCAGCAGCCTGAACGAGGACAGGGGGCCTGTACAGCCCCAGCATTTT	CASSLNEDRGPVQPQHF
.	.	TRBV2	TRBJ1-5	TGTGCCAGCAGTAGGGAGGGAGATCAGCCCCAGCATTTT	CASSREGDQPQHF
TRBD1	.	TRBV3-1/TRBV3-2	TRBJ1-4	TGTGCCAGCAGCCAAGTCGGGACAGATCGAAAACTGTTTTTT	CASSQVGTDRKLFF
TRBD2	.	TRBV19	TRBJ2-1	TGTGCCAGTATGGCGTGGGCTAGCGGGGGTACCTACAATGAGCAGTTCTTC	CASMAWASGGTYNEQFF
.	once	TRBV3-1/TRBV3-2	TRBJ2-7	TGTGCCAGCAGCCAGGGGGATGGCTACGAGCAGTACTTC	CASSQGDGYEQYF
.	once	TRBV19	TRBJ1-3	TGTGCCAGTAGTAGGGGTCCCGGAAACACCATATATTTT	CASSRGPGNTIYF
.	.	TRBV12-3/TRBV12-4	TRBJ1-1	TGTGCCAGCAGCCTTCGGTACACTGAAGCTTTCTTT	CASSLRYTEAFF
.	.	TRBV19	TRBJ1-2	TGTGCCAGTAGTATCTTGACCGGGCCCACACGACTGGATGGCTACACCTTC	CASSILTGPTRLDGYTF
.	.	TRBV27	TRBJ1-1	TGTGCCAGCACCAAAAGGCGGGGGGAGAACACTGAAGCTTTCTTT	CASTKRRGENTEAFF
.	.	TRBV19	TRBJ1-3	TGTGCCAGCGCGCGCGGGGGATCTGGAAACACCATATATTTT	CASARGGSGNTIYF
.	few	TRBV7-2	TRBJ1-5	TGTGCCAGCAGCTTAGGAAGGGGGGGCACACAGCCCCAGCATTTT	CASSLGRGGTQPQHF
.	.	TRBV5-1	TRBJ2-7	TGCGCCAGCAGCCCTCTAGGTACCGAGCAGTACTTC	CASSPLGTEQYF
.	once	TRBV6-8	TRBJ1-1	TGTGCCAGCAGTCCTTTTGGGATCACTGAAGCTTTCTTT	CASSPFGITEAFF
.	.	TRBV7-9	TRBJ2-2	TGTGCCAGCAGCTTAGCTCTTCCAAAGAACACCGGGGAGCTGTTTTTT	CASSLALPKNTGELFF
.	.	TRBV7-2	TRBJ2-5	TGTGCCAGCAGCTTTGGGGGCGGAGAGACCCAGTACTTC	CASSFGGGETQYF
.	.	TRBV12-5	TRBJ1-5	TGTGCTAGTGGGCAGGGGAATCAGCCCCAGCATTTT	CASGQGNQPQHF
.	.	TRBV27	TRBJ1-2	TGTGCCAGCAGCTTTTCGGGACAAAACTATGGCTACACCTTC	CASSFSGQNYGYTF
TRBD1	once	TRBV27	TRBJ2-2	TGTGCCAGCAGCCTAGACAGGGGAAACACCGGGGAGCTGTTTTTT	CASSLDRGNTGELFF
TRBD1	.	TRBV5-4	TRBJ1-4	TGTGCCAGCCGGGACAGAAGTAATGAAAAACTGTTTTTT	CASRDRSNEKLFF
TRBD1	.	TRBV6-1	TRBJ1-5	TGTGCCAGCAGTGAAGCGACAGGGTCTCTATCTTATAGCAATCAGCCCCAGCATTTT	CASSEATGSLSYSNQPQHF
.	.	TRBV12-5	TRBJ1-1	TGTGCTAGTGGTTTGGTGGGGGGCCCTAGCACTGAAGCTTTCTTT	CASGLVGGPSTEAFF
.	.	TRBV18	TRBJ1-2	TGTGCCAGCTCCCTCGGGACCGCCCCTAACTATGGCTACACCTTC	CASSLGTAPNYGYTF
TRBD2	.	TRBV2	TRBJ2-1	TGTGCCAGCAGTGAGTCTAGCGGATACAATGAGCAGTTCTTC	CASSESSGYNEQFF
.	.	TRBV19	TRBJ1-6	TGTGCCAGTAGTATGCACTCCTATAATTCACCCCTCCACTTT	CASSMHSYNSPLHF
.	.	TRBV19	TRBJ1-4	TGTGCCAGTAGTATTGTTGGTGAAAAACTGTTTTTT	CASSIVGEKLFF
.	.	TRBV15	TRBJ2-7	TGTGCCACGAACCCCGACGGAGCCTACGAGCAGTACTTC	CATNPDGAYEQYF
TRBD1	.	TRBV10-3	TRBJ2-7	TGTGCCATCGGTAGGGACAGAGACTACGAGCAGTACTTC	CAIGRDRDYEQYF
TRBD2	.	TRBV14	TRBJ2-7	TGTGCCAGCAGCCTGAGGAGCGGGGGGGCCAGAACCTACGAGCAGTACTTC	CASSLRSGGARTYEQYF
TRBD2	.	TRBV9	TRBJ2-5	TGTGCCAGCAGCGTGTCCGAGCGGGGGAGACAAGAGACCCAGTACTTC	CASSVSERGRQETQYF
.	.	TRBV9	TRBJ2-2	TGTGCCAGCAGTAAGACAACAGGGATAATAACCGGGGAGCTGTTTTTT	CASSKTTGIITGELFF
TRBD1	.	TRBV9	TRBJ1-1	TGTGCCAGCAGCGTGGGGCCAGGGGGCAGGTACACTGAAGCTTTCTTT	CASSVGPGGRYTEAFF
.	.	TRBV5-1	TRBJ1-1	TGCGCCAGCAGACAGGGAGTTTCAACTGAAGCTTTCTTT	CASRQGVSTEAFF
.	.	TRBV27	TRBJ2-1	TGTGCCAGCAGTTTATCGATAGAAGTGTCCTTGGCGGCCCCTTACAATGAGCAGTTCTTC	CASSLSIEVSLAAPYNEQFF
TRBD1	.	TRBV4-1	TRBJ2-7	TGCGCCAGCAGCCAAGTACAGGGGACCCACGAGCAGTACTTC	CASSQVQGTHEQYF
.	.	TRBV6-5	TRBJ2-2	TGTGCCAGCAGACGAAACACCGGGGAGCTGTTTTTT	CASRRNTGELFF
TRBD1	.	TRBV29-1	TRBJ1-2	TGCAGCGTTTCCCGGGACAGGGGGCAGCCAGGGTATGGCTACACCTTC	CSVSRDRGQPGYGYTF
.	.	TRBV25-1	TRBJ1-1	TGTGCCAGCAGTGGGGGACCGATCAACACTGAAGCTTTCTTT	CASSGGPINTEAFF
TRBD1	.	TRBV5-1	TRBJ1-2	TGCGCCAGCAGCGGTGACCGGGACAGGCAACGATACTATGGCTACACCTTC	CASSGDRDRQRYYGYTF
TRBD2	.	TRBV11-2	TRBJ2-3	TGTGCCAGCAGCTTAGTGGGGACTAGCGTGGCAGATACGCAGTATTTT	CASSLVGTSVADTQYF
.	.	TRBV2	TRBJ1-5	TGTGCCAGTGCGGCGAGACAGAAAATATCTCAGCCCCAGCATTTT	CASAARQKISQPQHF
.	.	TRBV11-2	TRBJ1-2	TGTGCCAGCAGCCCCGGGACCCACTATGGCTACACCTTC	CASSPGTHYGYTF
TRBD1	once	TRBV2	TRBJ2-5	TGTGCCAGCAGTTACGCCGGGACAGCCGAAGAGACCCAGTACTTC	CASSYAGTAEETQYF